The T cell receptor (beta chain) described here comes from a study of identical twins. Findings and caveats of the study: The abundant beta clonotypes from cord blood had fewer insertions, and memory repertoires had none of this.

Germline V gives CDR1 SGHVS, CDR2 FNYEAQ. This CDR3 comprises 15 residues. With 4 bases clipped from V and 2 bases from J, the junction kept 4 bases outside the gene matches. There are many counts of this clonotype. Its antigen is unidentified. From the 5' RACE reads, TCRdb called clonotypes with MiXCR, one entry per CDR3 protein. The table includes under 250,000 distinct CDR3 sequences, less than 10% detected once. The rearrangement joins TRBV7-6 to TRBJ2-5, with 10 bases identical to TRBD1. This receptor was obtained from a woman younger than 35 in good health. Material: memory (CD45RO+) T cells sorted from blood. CDR3 sequence: CASSSWTGGQETQYF. DNA for the CDR3: TGTGCCAGCAGCTCGTGGACAGGGGGTCAAGAGACCCAGTACTTC.